This entry lists 5 T cell receptor beta chains sequenced from one sample in a study of blood T cells in healthy people across ages. Primed by a sample-barcoded 5' primer and a J-beta primer mix, a second PCR proceeded for about 7 to 11 cycles. MiXCR was run by TCRdb on the 5' RACE reads, yielding one entry per CDR3 protein. The sample yields hundreds of thousands of distinct CDR3 sequences, approximately 52% seen once. Sequencing used blood. These receptors originate from a woman older than 75 in good health.

This clonotype came up many times. This chain uses TRBV28 with TRBJ2-1; TRBD1 is a possible D gene (6 bases). Germline values: CDR1 MDHEN, CDR2 SYDVKM. The length of the CDR3 is 14 residues. V lost 5 bases to trimming and J lost 10 bases, with 18 bases between them. The CDR3 bases are TGTGCCAGCAGTCTAACCCAGGGGAGCAACGAGCAGTTCTTC. The encoded protein is CASSLTQGSNEQFF.

Concerning this clonotype: Because the CDR3 is missing its conserved closing phenylalanine or tryptophan, this is likely a read error. No DNA is shown, since the ends of the CDR3 on it are uncertain; the CDR3 is the one TCRdb lists. This sequence joins TRBV6-1 and TRBJ2-1; TRBD1, the table's D call, lacks a check against the DNA. With termini counted, the CDR3 has 16 amino acids. Per the germline V gene, CDR1 is MNHNS and CDR2 is SASEGT. The CDR3: CASSEGQGEEYYTFGS.

This rearrangement joins TRBV20-1 to TRBJ2-4; either TRBD1 or TRBD2 may supply D (5 bases each). The DNA end lines up better with TRBJ2-7; the J call may be wrong. This CDR3 has 14 residues. Germline V lookup: CDR1 DFQATT, CDR2 SNEGSKA (reference sequence). The CDR3, as DNA: TGCAGTGCTCGGGGACGAGCGGTTCCCTACGAGCAGTACTTC. Translation gives CSARGRAVPYEQYF.

This sequence joins TRBV28 and TRBJ1-4, with TRBD1 matching 8 bases. After removal of 2 bases from V and 11 bases from J, the junction contained 7 bases not matched to a gene. Germline V lookup: CDR1 MDHEN, CDR2 SYDVKM. CDR3 length equals 14 residues. The CDR3 here is CASSLGQGFGKLFF. DNA of the CDR3: TGTGCCAGCAGTTTAGGACAGGGATTTGGCAAACTGTTTTTT.

Of note for this clonotype: This sequence may be a read error, since a much larger clone differs from it by one base. The genes are TRBV4-1 and TRBJ2-5, with TRBD1 matching over 9 bases. Germline loops: CDR1 MGHRA, CDR2 YSYEKL. This CDR3 contains 16 residues. CDR3 region: CANSHSTGGFQETQYF. Written as DNA, the CDR3 is TGCGCCAACAGCCACTCGACAGGGGGGTTCCAAGAGACCCAGTACTTC.